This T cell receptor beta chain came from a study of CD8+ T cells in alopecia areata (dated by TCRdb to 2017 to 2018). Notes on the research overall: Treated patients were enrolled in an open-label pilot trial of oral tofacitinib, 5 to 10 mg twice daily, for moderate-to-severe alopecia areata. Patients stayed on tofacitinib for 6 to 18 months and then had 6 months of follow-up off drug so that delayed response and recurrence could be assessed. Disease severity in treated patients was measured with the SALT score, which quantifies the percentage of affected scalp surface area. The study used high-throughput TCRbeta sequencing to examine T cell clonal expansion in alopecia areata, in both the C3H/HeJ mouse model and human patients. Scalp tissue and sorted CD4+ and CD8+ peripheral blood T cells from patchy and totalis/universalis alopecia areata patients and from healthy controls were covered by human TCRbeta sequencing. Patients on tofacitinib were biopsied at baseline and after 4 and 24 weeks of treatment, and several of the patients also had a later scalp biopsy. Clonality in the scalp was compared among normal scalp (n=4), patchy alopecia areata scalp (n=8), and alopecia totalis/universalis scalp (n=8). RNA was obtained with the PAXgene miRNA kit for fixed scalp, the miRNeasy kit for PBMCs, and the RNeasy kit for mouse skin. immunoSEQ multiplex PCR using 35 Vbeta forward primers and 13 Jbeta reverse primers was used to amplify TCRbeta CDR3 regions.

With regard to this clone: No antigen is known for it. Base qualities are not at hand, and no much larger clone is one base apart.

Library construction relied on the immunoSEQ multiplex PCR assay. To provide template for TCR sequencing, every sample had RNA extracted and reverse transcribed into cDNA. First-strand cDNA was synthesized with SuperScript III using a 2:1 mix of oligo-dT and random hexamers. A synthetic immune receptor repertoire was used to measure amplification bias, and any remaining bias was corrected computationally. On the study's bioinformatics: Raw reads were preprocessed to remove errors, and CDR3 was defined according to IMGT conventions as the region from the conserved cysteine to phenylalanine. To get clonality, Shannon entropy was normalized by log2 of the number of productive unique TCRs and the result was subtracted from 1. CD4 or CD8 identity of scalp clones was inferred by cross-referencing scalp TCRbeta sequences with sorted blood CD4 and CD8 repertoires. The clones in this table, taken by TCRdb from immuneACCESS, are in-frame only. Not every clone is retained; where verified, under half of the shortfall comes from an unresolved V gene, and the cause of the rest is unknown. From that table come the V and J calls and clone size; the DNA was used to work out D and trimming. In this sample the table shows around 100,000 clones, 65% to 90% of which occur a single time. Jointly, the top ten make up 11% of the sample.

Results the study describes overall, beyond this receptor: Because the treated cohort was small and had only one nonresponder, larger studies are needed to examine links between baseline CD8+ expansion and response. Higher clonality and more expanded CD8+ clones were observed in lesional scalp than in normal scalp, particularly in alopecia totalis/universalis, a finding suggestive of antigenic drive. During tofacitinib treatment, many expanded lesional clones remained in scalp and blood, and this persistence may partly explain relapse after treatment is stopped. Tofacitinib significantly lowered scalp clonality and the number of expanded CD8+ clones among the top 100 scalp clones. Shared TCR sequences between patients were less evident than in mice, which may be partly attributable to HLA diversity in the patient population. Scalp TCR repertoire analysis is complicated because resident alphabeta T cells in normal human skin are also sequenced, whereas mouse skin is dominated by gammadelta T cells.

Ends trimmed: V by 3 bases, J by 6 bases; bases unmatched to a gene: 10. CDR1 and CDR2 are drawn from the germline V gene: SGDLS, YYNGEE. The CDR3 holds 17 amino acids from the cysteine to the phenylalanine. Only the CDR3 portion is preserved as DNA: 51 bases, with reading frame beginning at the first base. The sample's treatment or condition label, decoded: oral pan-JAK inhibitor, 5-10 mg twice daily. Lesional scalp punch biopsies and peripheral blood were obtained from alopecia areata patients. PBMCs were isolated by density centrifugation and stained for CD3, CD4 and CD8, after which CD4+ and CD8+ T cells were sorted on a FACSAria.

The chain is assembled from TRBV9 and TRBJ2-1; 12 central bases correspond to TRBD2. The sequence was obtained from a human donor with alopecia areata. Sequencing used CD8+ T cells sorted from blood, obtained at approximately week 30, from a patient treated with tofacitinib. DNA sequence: TGTGCCAGCAGCGCCCGACTAGCGGGAGAGGTTACCAATGAGCAGTTCTTC. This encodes CASSARLAGEVTNEQFF. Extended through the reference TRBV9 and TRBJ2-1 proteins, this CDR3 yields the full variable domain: DSGVTQTPKHLITATGQRVTLRCSPRSGDLSVYWYQQSLDQGLQFLIQYYNGEERAKGNILERFSAQQFPDLHSELNLSSLELGDSALYFCASSARLAGEVTNEQFFGPGTRLTVL.